This TCR beta chain was found in a study of blood T cell repertoires in COVID-19. Overall study context: COVID-19 samples, acute and convalescent, were from the United States, Italy and Spain.

V lost 2 bases to trimming and J lost 6 bases; unmatched junction nucleotides: 8. This CDR3 has 15 residues. Germline loops: CDR1 MNHNY, CDR2 SVGAGI (reference sequence). Patients from Seattle were sampled longitudinally, starting during active infection. Per the original data handling: Counts of nucleated cells, estimated from reference gene primer amplification, were obtained. The protocol was immunoSEQ multiplex PCR, while the TCRdb copy is restricted to in-frame clones and leaves out a portion. The V and J calls and clone size come from that table; D and trimming were worked out from the DNA. This table holds about 230,000 clones, approximately 84% found once.

Sequenced: peripheral blood. This receptor was identified in a man aged 50 or older with COVID-19, enrolled during active disease. This chain connects TRBV6-6 to TRBJ1-1; TRBD1 agrees at 8 bases. DNA of the CDR3: TGTGCCAGCAGTTACCCCACACAGGGGGACCCTGAAGCTTTCTTT. Its protein product is CASSYPTQGDPEAFF.